This T cell receptor (beta chain) is drawn from a study of identical twins (dated by TCRdb to about 2016). For the study in its entirety: To test whether fetal clonotypes persist, the study used deep sequencing on TCR alpha and beta repertoires from monozygotic twins, unrelated adults of various ages, and cord blood. To rule out contamination, the twin experiments were replicated at different times with different library preparation protocols. The study at large found these results: Abundant cord blood beta clonotypes had fewer insertions, young adult naive repertoires showed a similar but weaker trend, and memory repertoires showed no such trend. Compared with coincidental sharing between unrelated individuals, out-of-frame TCR alpha sequences shared between twins showed an excess of sequences with low generation probability. Because the same donors could not be followed over many years, the conclusions depended on cross-sectional statistical analysis. A weaker excess of twin sharing was found in beta out-of-frame sequences because the signal-to-noise ratio was lowered by fewer shared sequences. Zero-insertion analyses could be partly confounded by invariant T cells such as MAIT and iNKT, though diverse VJ usage argued against such confounding for most clonotypes. Out-of-frame TCR alpha sharing in monozygotic twins was systematically underestimated by recombination models, whereas sharing between unrelated individuals was in agreement with the recombination models.

The germline V gene (reference sequence) supplies CDR1 MNHEY and CDR2 SMNVEV. The CDR3 runs 14 amino acids, cysteine and phenylalanine included. The kept DNA is CDR3 alone, 42 bases in frame from the first base. V is cut by 5 bases and J by 9 bases, and the space between the germline ends is 14 bases. Only healthy Caucasian donors were included. The twin cohort comprised three pairs of female monozygotic twins, all aged roughly 18 to 30 years. CD4+ and CD8+ T cell populations were isolated with positive isolation kits from Invitrogen. The protocol used for the library was 5' RACE. The data were produced on an Illumina HiSeq 2000. Template switching added a universal primer binding site, and the final cDNA carried a unique molecular identifier that allowed TCR cDNA molecules to be counted accurately. Specific primers in the conserved constant-segment region were used to synthesize first-strand cDNA for TCR alpha and beta chains. To control for contamination, every cDNA library was double barcoded, receiving both a SMART-Mk sample barcode and Illumina barcodes. TruSeq adapter sequences, together with Illumina sample barcodes, were added in two successive PCR steps. The Illumina HiSeq platform was used with custom primers to sequence TCR alpha and beta cDNA libraries. Processing in the source paper ran as follows. MiGEC processed the raw reads to extract unique molecular identifiers, while MiXCR was used to determine the CDR3 positions. Recombination models were inferred per individual with the repgenHMM and IGoR tools using an EM algorithm. The tcR package in R was used for shared clonotype analysis, with sharing normalized by the product of cloneset sizes. To study raw recombination free of thymic and clonal selection effects, out-of-frame nonproductive sequences were analyzed. TCRdb reran the public reads through fastp at Q25 and MiXCR, keeping productive beta chains. Each entry is one CDR3 protein sequence, shown with its most common DNA and genes. Here the V and J calls rest on TCRdb's processing, not on the authors' analysis. The table for this sample lists over 200,000 distinct CDR3 sequences; over 5.5% of them were counted only once. The ten largest account for approximately 14% of the sample.

In regard to this clonotype: What this receptor recognizes is not known. No much larger clone exists at a distance of one base, and base qualities are not known.

A further study also used this sample, focusing on T cells expressing NK-cell markers. As described in the second report: Three sorted T-cell subsets (CD3+CD56+NKG2C+, CD3+CD56+NKG2C- and CD3+CD56-NKG2C+) from roughly eight donors had their TCR beta-chain repertoires profiled. Of the eight sequenced donors, seven were found to be HCMV-seropositive and one was found to be HCMV-seronegative. To restrict sorting to alphabetaTCR-expressing T cells, an anti-gammadeltaTCR antibody was added in several experiments. In a handful of donors, the dominant CD3+CD56+NKG2C+ clonotypes were among the top 10 CD8+ clonotypes and accounted for about 1.0-7.5% of CD8+ T cells. Those dominant clonotypes were again the most abundant among CD3+CD56-NKG2C+ cells in four donors, at roughly 28.3-60.1%. Whether the expanded NKG2C-expressing T cell clones were specific for HCMV antigens remained unclear. All eight donors whose samples were sequenced were randomly selected healthy volunteers, three of them men and five women. HCMV-specific IgG was detected in serum with a commercial ELISA kit to determine HCMV serostatus. MIGEC was used to demultiplex reads and group reads by UMI, and MiTCR was used to assemble and quantify clonotypes. To exclude erroneous sequences, any TCR cDNA sequence not supported by at least two reads was discarded. The tcR package was used for downstream repertoire analysis, and clonotypes were matched between fractions using CDR3 nucleotide sequence together with V segment. VDJmatch was used to annotate antigen specificity against VDJdb, with one amino acid substitution in CDR3 permitted.

The chain is encoded by TRBV27 joined to TRBJ1-6, and TRBD1 may be the D gene, going by 5 matching bases. The origin of this receptor is a woman aged 18 to 35 in good health. The sequencing input was CD8+ T cells sorted from blood. The CDR3 amino acid sequence is: CASSTAGRGSPLHF. At the DNA level, the sequence is TGTGCCAGCAGTACGGCGGGGAGGGGTTCACCCCTCCACTTT.